This T cell receptor (beta chain) was profiled in a study of T cells after yellow fever vaccination (dated by TCRdb to the late 2010s). In terms of the full investigation: Libraries from fractions with low cell numbers were prepared with the SMART-Seq v4 Ultra Low Input RNA kit. To follow T-cell clones before and after both primary and booster YFV17D yellow fever vaccination, bulk TCR alpha and beta repertoires underwent longitudinal sequencing. The cohort comprised two healthy male donors, one aged 18 to 29 and one aged 30 to 39 years. Blood was collected at multiple timepoints before and after primary and secondary immunization, and bulk PBMC replicates and cell subsets were isolated. The paper as a whole reports these results and caveats: A small fraction of clonotypes showed up in both the CD4 and CD8 compartments, probably as a result of convergent recombination. The secondary T-cell response was weaker than the primary response but faster, peaking on day 5 instead of day 15. After the booster, most clones that had expanded after primary vaccination were detected again (approximately 95% of CD4 and around nine tenths of CD8), suggesting broad maintenance of memory. Computational filtering was needed because FACS-sorted repertoires could contain abundant contaminating clonotypes from the bulk population. The study included only a couple of donors, which limits how far the findings can be generalized.

The treatment or condition label, read with the paper, signifies: live attenuated yellow fever vaccine strain. A standard Ficoll-Paque protocol was used to isolate PBMCs from peripheral blood. CD4 and CD8 T-cell fractions were isolated with Dynabeads CD4 and CD8 positive selection kits. TriZol was used to extract RNA from bulk PBMCs, CD4 and CD8 fractions, and dextramer-positive and dextramer-negative fractions. CDR1 and CDR2 (SGHAT, FQNNGV) derive from the germline V gene. For this chain, trimming is 5 bases at the V end and 4 bases at the J end, and the number of junction bases without a gene match is 13. Including the terminal cysteine and phenylalanine, the CDR3 comprises 17 residues. Just the 51-base CDR3 DNA is kept, in frame starting at base 1. Reads for this sample came from an Illumina NovaSeq 6000. TCR cDNA was made using 5'RACE template switching, a step that added a universal primer site and unique molecular identifiers. Priming of cDNA synthesis was performed from both the TCR alpha and TCR beta constant segments. Libraries were amplified in two PCR steps, with sample barcodes and sequencing adapters added in the second step. Sequencing of the libraries was done on either Illumina HiSeq 2500 (2x100 bp) or NovaSeq (2x150 bp). As for the authors' bioinformatics: MIGEC handled demultiplexing of reads and collapsing into UMI consensus sequences, while MiXCR performed V(D)J alignment. Clonotypes responding to the vaccine were identified with edgeR on replicate PBMC samples, with the criteria of FDR below 0.01 and a log2 fold change above 5 up to day 15. Each bulk clonotype received a CD4 or CD8 identity based on whether the sequenced CD4 or CD8 repertoire contained that clonotype at higher abundance. The raw public reads went through TCRdb reprocessing: fastp at Q25, MiXCR clone calling, in-frame beta chains kept. Every distinct CDR3 protein forms one entry, paired with its most common genes and DNA. The V and J calls shown here were made by TCRdb, not taken from the authors' results. The sample data list 200,000 to 250,000 distinct CDR3 sequences, and under 3.5% of these were observed just once. Roughly 3.2% of the sample lies in the top ten.

On this clonotype itself: Its antigen is currently not known. Base-call qualities are not available, and no considerably larger clone is one nucleotide away.

The V gene is TRBV11-2 and the J gene is TRBJ2-3; TRBD1 aligns with 9 central bases. The clonotype comes from a young man who received the YFV17D yellow fever vaccine. The sample consisted of CD4+ T cells sorted from PBMCs, taken 10 days after the yellow fever booster vaccination. In nucleotides, the sequence is TGTGCCAGCAGCGCAAAAGACAGGGGGAGGGAGGCAGATACGCAGTATTTT. It specifies CASSAKDRGREADTQYF.